The TCR beta chain described here comes from a study of patients and donors after allogeneic stem cell transplantation. TCRdb redid the calling of the RT-PCR reads with MiXCR, one entry per CDR3 protein. The sample has 900,000 to 1,000,000 distinct CDR3 sequences; roughly 17% are singletons. Sequencing was done on a sample of blood, either unsorted or a sorted T cell fraction (not recorded which). The source is a human donor who was either an allogeneic HSCT recipient or a stem cell or donor lymphocyte infusion donor (not recorded which). It is not recorded whose cells these are; they may come from a transplant donor.

CDR3 amino acids: CASSLRQGLYDEQFF. CDR3 sequence (DNA): TGTGCCAGCAGCTTAAGGCAGGGGTTGTACGATGAGCAGTTCTTC. The chain is built from TRBV7-6 and TRBJ2-1; maybe TRBD1 (6 bases). The germline CDR1 and CDR2 sequences are SGHVS and FNYEAQ. The CDR3 length is 15 residues. V lost 2 bases and J lost 8, with 16 bases in between.